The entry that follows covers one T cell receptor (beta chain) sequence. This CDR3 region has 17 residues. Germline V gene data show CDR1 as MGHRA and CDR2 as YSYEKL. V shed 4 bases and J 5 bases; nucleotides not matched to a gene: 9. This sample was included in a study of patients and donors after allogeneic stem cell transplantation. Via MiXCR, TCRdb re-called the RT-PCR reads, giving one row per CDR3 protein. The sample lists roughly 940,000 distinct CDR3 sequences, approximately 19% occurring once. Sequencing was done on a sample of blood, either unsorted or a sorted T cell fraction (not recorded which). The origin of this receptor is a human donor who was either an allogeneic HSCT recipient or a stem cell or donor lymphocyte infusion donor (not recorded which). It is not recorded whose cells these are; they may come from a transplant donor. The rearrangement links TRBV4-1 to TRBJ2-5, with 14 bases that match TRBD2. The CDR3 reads CASSLRTSGRPRETQYF. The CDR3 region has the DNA TGCGCCAGCAGCCTCCGGACTAGCGGGAGGCCCCGGGAGACCCAGTACTTC.